These 6 T cell receptor beta chains were all obtained from the same sample, sequenced in a study of T cell responses to AZD1222 COVID-19 vaccine. Some clones are missing from TCRdb's copy, which holds only in-frame ones; the method was immunoSEQ multiplex PCR. The table records 150,000 or so clones, 75% to 90% of them present only once. Sequencing used peripheral blood, obtained on day 0 of AZD1222 vaccination. The receptors were sampled from an adult in good health.

Points on this clone: The same CDR3 can be traced to other DNA sequences in this sample. V is TRBV2 and J is TRBJ2-7, with D tentatively TRBD1 or TRBD2 (6 bases each). V lost 6 bases and J 4 bases, leaving 10 bases between the germline ends. Looked up from germline, CDR1 is SNHLY and CDR2 is FYNNEI. This CDR3 contains 12 residues. The CDR3 sequence: CASRGGGYEQYF. CDR3 DNA: TGTGCCAGCAGGGGGGGCGGGTACGAGCAGTACTTC.

The chain combines TRBV10-3 with TRBJ2-2; TRBD1 is a possible D gene (6 bases). Trimming removed 6 bases from V and 4 bases from J, with 9 bases in between. CDR1 and CDR2 (germline): ENHRY, SYGVKD. CDR3 length equals 13 residues. The CDR3: CAIRQGGTGELFF. The CDR3 bases are TGTGCCATCAGACAGGGTGGCACCGGGGAGCTGTTTTTT.

This clone was seen a single time. The CDR3, as DNA: TGTGCCAGCAGGGTTAATCTGAACACTGAAGCTTTCTTT. This encodes CASRVNLNTEAFF. The genes are TRBV27 and TRBJ1-1; D not certain. Trimming pared 6 bases from V and 0 bases from J, leaving 8 bases between. Germline-derived CDR1 and CDR2 are MNHEY and SMNVEV (reference sequence). The CDR3 is 13 amino acids.

The gene calls are TRBV6-5 and TRBJ1-2; D gene unclear. The CDR3 loop spans 13 amino acids. V was cut by 8 bases and J by 4 bases, with 14 bases left in between. The germline V gene has CDR1 MNHEY and CDR2 SVGAGI. The CDR3 nucleotides are TGTGCCAGCCTAGGCCCCCTCTTCTATGGCTACACCTTC. It yields the protein CASLGPLFYGYTF.

Worth noting for this clone: Relative to the germline gene, one junction end is altered; a read error may explain this. The chain uses TRBV7-9 and TRBJ1-2; possible D gene TRBD1, 5 bases. This CDR3 is built from 15 residues. Germline CDR1 SEHNR, CDR2 FQNEAQ (reference sequence). The CDR3 here is CASSFWQGEDYSYTF. DNA of the CDR3: TGTGCCAGCAGCTTTTGGCAGGGTGAGGACTATAGCTACACCTTC.

The chain couples TRBV6-5 to TRBJ1-2, with a possible D match to TRBD1 (5 bases). V was cut by 0 bases and J by 3 bases, with 11 bases left in between. Germline V CDR1 and CDR2: MNHEY, SVGAGI. This CDR3 has 15 amino acids. The CDR3 bases are TGTGCCAGCAGTTACTCAACGGGGGGGGACTATGGCTACACCTTC. The encoded protein is CASSYSTGGDYGYTF.